The following is a T cell receptor beta chain sequence with its context. The antigen remains unidentified. The length of the CDR3 is 15 residues. V lost 7 bases to trimming and J lost 4 bases; unmatched junction nucleotides: 11. Per germline, CDR1 SGHDT and CDR2 YYEEEE. The sample is drawn from a study of beta chain features in type 1 diabetes. Study results and limitations: With patients and controls alike, PCR might favor shorter templates to an equal degree.

What was sequenced were expressed TCRB transcripts, since all of the isolated RNA had been reverse transcribed. Here immunoSEQ multiplex PCR was the method, and the copy in TCRdb shows in-frame clones only, minus some. The repertoire holds under 450,000 clones, with around 16% as singletons. Sequenced input: naive CD4+ T cells from blood. This chain uses TRBV5-6 with TRBJ2-5; 9 nucleotides match TRBD2. The clonotype originates from a woman between 18 and 29 years old in good health. The CDR3 loop is CASYSASGTRETQYF. The CDR3 DNA sequence: TGTGCCAGCTATTCGGCTAGCGGGACCAGAGAGACCCAGTACTTC.